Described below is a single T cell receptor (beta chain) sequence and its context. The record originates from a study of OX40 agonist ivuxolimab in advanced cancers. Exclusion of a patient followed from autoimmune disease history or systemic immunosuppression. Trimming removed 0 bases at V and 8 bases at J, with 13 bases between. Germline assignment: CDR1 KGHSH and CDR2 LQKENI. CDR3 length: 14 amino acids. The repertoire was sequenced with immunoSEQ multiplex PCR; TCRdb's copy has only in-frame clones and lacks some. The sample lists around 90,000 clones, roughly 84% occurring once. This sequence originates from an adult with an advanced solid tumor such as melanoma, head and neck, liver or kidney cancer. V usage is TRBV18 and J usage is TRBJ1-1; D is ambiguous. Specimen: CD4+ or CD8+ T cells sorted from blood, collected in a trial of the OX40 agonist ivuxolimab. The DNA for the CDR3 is TGTGCCAGCTCACCACCGGGAACTGAAAAAGAAGCTTTCTTT. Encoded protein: CASSPPGTEKEAFF.